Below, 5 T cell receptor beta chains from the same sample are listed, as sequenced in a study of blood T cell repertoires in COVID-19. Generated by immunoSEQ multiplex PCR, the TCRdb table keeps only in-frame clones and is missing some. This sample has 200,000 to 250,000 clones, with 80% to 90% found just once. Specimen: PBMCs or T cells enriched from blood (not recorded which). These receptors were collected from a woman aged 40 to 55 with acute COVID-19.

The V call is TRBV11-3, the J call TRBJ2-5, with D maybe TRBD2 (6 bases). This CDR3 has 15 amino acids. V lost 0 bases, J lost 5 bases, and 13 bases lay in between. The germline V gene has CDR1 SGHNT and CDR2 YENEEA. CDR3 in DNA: TGTGCCAGCAGCTTAGATTCCGCAGGGAGGGAGACCCAGTACTTC. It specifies CASSLDSAGRETQYF.

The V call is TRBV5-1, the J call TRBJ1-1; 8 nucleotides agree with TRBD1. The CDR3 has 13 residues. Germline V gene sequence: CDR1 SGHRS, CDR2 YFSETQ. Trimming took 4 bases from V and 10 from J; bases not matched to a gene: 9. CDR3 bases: TGCGCCAGCAGCCCGGACAGGGTAAATAGAGCTTTCTTT. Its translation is CASSPDRVNRAFF.

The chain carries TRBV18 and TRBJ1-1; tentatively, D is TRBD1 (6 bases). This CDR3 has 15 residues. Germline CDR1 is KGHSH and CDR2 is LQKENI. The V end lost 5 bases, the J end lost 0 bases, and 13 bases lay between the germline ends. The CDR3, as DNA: TGTGCCAGCTCAATGCCAGGGGCTATGAACACTGAAGCTTTCTTT. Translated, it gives CASSMPGAMNTEAFF.

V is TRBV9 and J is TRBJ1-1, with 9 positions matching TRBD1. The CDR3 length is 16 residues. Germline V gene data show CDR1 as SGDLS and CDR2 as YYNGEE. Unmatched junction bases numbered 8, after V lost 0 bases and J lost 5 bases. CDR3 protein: CASSVGPRTGETEAFF. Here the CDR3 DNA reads TGTGCCAGCAGCGTAGGGCCCAGGACAGGGGAAACTGAAGCTTTCTTT.

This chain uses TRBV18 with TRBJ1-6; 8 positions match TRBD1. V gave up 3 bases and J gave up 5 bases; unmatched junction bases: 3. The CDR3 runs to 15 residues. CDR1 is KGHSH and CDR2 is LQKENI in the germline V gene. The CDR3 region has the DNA TGTGCCAGCTCACCCCTGACAGGGGATAATTCACCCCTCCACTTT. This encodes CASSPLTGDNSPLHF.